Each of the 18 T cell receptor beta chains below was sequenced from the same sample in a study of immune cell composition in non-small cell lung cancer. Profiled with immunoSEQ multiplex PCR; TCRdb holds only in-frame clones, not every one. The sample has around 3,100 clones; about three quarters are singletons. Normal lung was sampled as far from the tumour as possible, at least 3 cm. The sequenced sample was non-adjacent lung tissue. The receptors here all came from a human donor with non-small cell lung cancer. The donor label of this sample is uncertain.

This sequence joins TRBV2 and TRBJ1-5, with D possibly TRBD1 on 6 matching bases. CDR3 length: 15 residues. Between the trimmed V and J ends, which lost 0 bases and 9 bases, there was a span of 15 bases. Germline V gives CDR1 SNHLY, CDR2 FYNNEI. The CDR3 loop reads CASSEAGGGPRPQHF. In DNA form, the CDR3 reads TGTGCCAGCAGTGAAGCAGGGGGGGGGCCGCGGCCCCAGCATTTT.

The chain combines TRBV19 with TRBJ2-3, with TRBD2 matching over 10 bases. The V gene end was trimmed by 6 bases and the J gene end by 0 bases; junction bases not matched to a gene: 0. Per the germline V gene, CDR1 is LNHDA and CDR2 is SQIVND (reference sequence). CDR3 length equals 14 residues. The CDR3 here is CASRTSGSTDTQYF. The CDR3 region has the DNA TGTGCCAGTAGGACTAGCGGGAGCACAGATACGCAGTATTTT.

The rearrangement joins TRBV28 to TRBJ1-1; 9 bases map to TRBD1. V lost 3 bases and J lost 0; bases outside the gene matches: 8. This CDR3 contains 17 residues. Looked up from germline, CDR1 is MDHEN and CDR2 is SYDVKM. The CDR3 DNA is TGTGCCAGCAGTTTGTGGGGGACAGGGTCGATGAACACTGAAGCTTTCTTT. This translates into CASSLWGTGSMNTEAFF.

The chain uses TRBV9 and TRBJ2-7; 7 bases agree with TRBD2. V lost 0 bases to trimming and J lost 2 bases; unmatched junction nucleotides: 11. This CDR3 spans 17 amino acids. Germline-derived CDR1 and CDR2 are SGDLS and YYNGEE. CDR3 bases: TGTGCCAGCAGCGTAGCAGAGGGCCAGCGGGACCCCTACGAGCAGTACTTC. It specifies CASSVAEGQRDPYEQYF.

The genes are TRBV7-2 and TRBJ1-4; D not certain. CDR1 is SGHTA, CDR2 FQGNSA, per germline. Trimming pared 4 bases from V and 7 bases from J, leaving 10 bases between. CDR3 length: 13 amino acids. CDR3 coding DNA: TGTGCCAGCAGCTCCTATTCCTCTGAAAAACTGTTTTTT. The encoded protein is CASSSYSSEKLFF.

The chain is built from TRBV28 and TRBJ2-1; TRBD2 matches 13 bases. Per germline, CDR1 MDHEN and CDR2 SYDVKM. The V and J ends lost 6 bases and 5 bases, in that order; junction bases with no gene match: 4. The CDR3 is made up of 15 amino acids. CDR3 nucleotide sequence: TGTGCCAGCAGCTTACTAGCGGGAGGGAACAATGAGCAGTTCTTC. This sequence encodes CASSLLAGGNNEQFF.

The chain joins TRBV7-2 to TRBJ1-2, with 8 bases matching TRBD1. The CDR3 is 15 residues long. Trimming removed 4 bases from V and 8 bases from J; junction bases left unmatched: 12. Germline CDR1 SGHTA, CDR2 FQGNSA. CDR3 residues: CASSSLDRVKRGYTF. The CDR3 DNA sequence: TGTGCCAGCAGCTCCCTGGACAGGGTAAAGAGGGGCTACACCTTC. Variable domain in full (rest from reference TRBV7-2 and TRBJ1-2): GAGVSQSPSNKVTEKGKDVELRCDPISGHTALYWYRQSLGQGLEFLIYFQGNSAPDKSGLPSDRFSAERTGGSVSTLTIQRTQQEDSAVYLCASSSLDRVKRGYTFGSGTRLTVV.

The chain carries TRBV5-5 and TRBJ1-5, with D perhaps matching TRBD1 (5 bases). Germline loops: CDR1 SGHKS, CDR2 YYEKEE (reference sequence). V dropped 4 bases and J dropped 4 bases, with 12 bases sitting between them. The CDR3 is 14 amino acids. The CDR3 coding sequence is TGTGCCAGCAGCGCCGGACAACCAAATCAGCCCCAGCATTTT. It encodes CASSAGQPNQPQHF. Full variable domain (rest looked up from reference TRBV5-5 and TRBJ1-5): DAGVTQSPTHLIKTRGQQVTLRCSPISGHKSVSWYQQVLGQGPQFIFQYYEKEERGRGNFPDRFSARQFPNYSSELNVNALLLGDSALYLCASSAGQPNQPQHFGDGTRLSIL.

This chain connects TRBV9 to TRBJ1-6, with TRBD1 matching 11 bases. The CDR3 is made up of 15 amino acids. V gave up 0 bases and J gave up 10 bases; unmatched junction bases: 3. CDR1 and CDR2 (germline): SGDLS, YYNGEE. As DNA, the CDR3 is TGTGCCAGCAGCGTAGGGGACAGGGGGGGCTCACCCCTCCACTTT. Its translation: CASSVGDRGGSPLHF.

The chain couples TRBV10-2 to TRBJ2-2; a possible D gene is TRBD2 (5 bases). CDR1 is WSHSY, CDR2 SAAADI, per germline. V lost 3 bases, J lost 4 bases, and 15 bases lay in between. This CDR3 has 16 residues. The CDR3 DNA sequence: TGCGCCAGCAGTGATTCCCGGGGATCTGGCACCGGGGAGCTGTTTTTT. Residues: CASSDSRGSGTGELFF.

The chain links TRBV15 to TRBJ2-1; 9 bases fit TRBD2. This CDR3 has 13 amino acids. The ends lost 1 base at V and 15 bases at J; junction bases unmatched: 7. Germline CDR1 LNHNV, CDR2 YYDKDF (reference sequence). The CDR3 region is CATSRATSGSVFF. The CDR3 DNA reads as TGTGCCACCAGCAGAGCGACTAGCGGATCGGTGTTCTTC.

The chain couples TRBV25-1 to TRBJ1-1; D perhaps matches TRBD1 (6 bases). The CDR3 contains 16 residues. The V end was cut by 6 bases, the J end by 4 bases, with 21 bases between. The V gene's germline CDR1 is MGHDK and CDR2 SYGVNS. CDR3 sequence: CASRKGGGAVLTEAFF. CDR3 nucleotides: TGTGCCAGCAGGAAAGGGGGGGGCGCCGTGCTCACTGAAGCTTTCTTT.

V and J are TRBV6-6 and TRBJ2-7; D is perhaps TRBD2 (5 bases). The V and J ends lost 10 bases and 5 bases respectively, with 12 bases between them. CDR1 MNHNY and CDR2 SVGAGI come from the germline V gene (reference sequence). There are 11 residues in the CDR3. In DNA, the CDR3 is TGTGCCACGGGCCCCGGGAACGAGCAGTACTTC. Encoded protein: CATGPGNEQYF.

V and J are TRBV5-1 and TRBJ2-7; 7 bases are shared with TRBD1. There are 14 residues in the CDR3. CDR1 and CDR2 (germline): SGHRS, YFSETQ. V was pared by 3 bases and J by 2 bases, with 5 bases of the junction left unmatched. CDR3 in DNA: TGCGCCAGCAGCTCTACGGGGACAGCCTACGAGCAGTACTTC. This translates into CASSSTGTAYEQYF. Together with reference TRBV5-1 and TRBJ2-7, the CDR3 gives the full variable domain: KAGVTQTPRYLIKTRGQQVTLSCSPISGHRSVSWYQQTPGQGLQFLFEYFSETQRNKGNFPGRFSGRQFSNSRSEMNVSTLELGDSALYLCASSSTGTAYEQYFGPGTRLTVT.

The chain's CDR3 is CASSAGTLNSPLHF. CDR3 nucleotide sequence: TGTGCCAGCAGTGCCGGGACACTCAATTCACCCCTCCACTTT. The rearrangement joins TRBV4-2 to TRBJ1-6, with D maybe TRBD1 (6 bases). V was pared by 6 bases and J by 7 bases, with 13 bases between. Germline loops: CDR1 LGHNA, CDR2 YNFKEQ. The CDR3 covers 14 residues.

The rearrangement joins TRBV7-6 to TRBJ1-3; maybe TRBD1 (6 bases). The V end lost 5 bases, the J end lost 0 bases, and 11 bases lay between the germline ends. CDR1 is SGHVS, CDR2 FNYEAQ, per germline. The CDR3 has 15 amino acids. The CDR3 DNA is TGTGCCAGCAGCCCGGACAGCACCTCTGGAAACACCATATATTTT. Translation: CASSPDSTSGNTIYF.

The gene calls are TRBV28 and TRBJ1-1; D uncertain. Germline loops: CDR1 MDHEN, CDR2 SYDVKM. CDR3 length equals 15 residues. The V gene lost 4 bases and the J gene lost 1 base, with 13 bases spanning the gap. DNA for the CDR3: TGTGCCAGCAGTTCCAGTTCTGGCGGGAACACTGAAGCTTTCTTT. It encodes CASSSSSGGNTEAFF. Supplemented by reference TRBV28 and TRBJ1-1, the full variable domain reads DVKVTQSSRYLVKRTGEKVFLECVQDMDHENMFWYRQDPGLGLRLIYFSYDVKMKEKGDIPEGYSVSREKKERFSLILESASTNQTSMYLCASSSSSGGNTEAFFGQGTRLTVV.

V is TRBV5-1 and J is TRBJ1-2, with D possibly TRBD1 on 5 matching bases. In germline, CDR1 is SGHRS, CDR2 YFSETQ. V gave up 4 bases and J gave up 2 bases, with 9 bases separating them. The CDR3 is 13 residues long. CDR3 amino acids: CASSPGHNYGYTF. The CDR3, as DNA: TGCGCCAGCAGCCCAGGACACAACTATGGCTACACCTTC.